The 22 T cell receptor beta chains listed next were all sequenced from one sample in a study of T cell changes during pregnancy in multiple sclerosis. Clones were sequenced by immunoSEQ multiplex PCR, and TCRdb holds only the in-frame ones, with some missing. The table lists approximately 20,000 clones, over 75% of them singletons. Sequences were derived from CD8+ T cells from peripheral blood mononuclear cells, sampled after pregnancy. The source of these receptors is a female donor in good health, enrolled as a control in a pregnancy study.

The V and J genes are TRBV10-3 and TRBJ2-7; 9 nucleotides line up with TRBD1. V lost 2 bases and J lost 3; bases outside the gene matches: 11. The CDR3 sequence is 17 residues long. Per germline, CDR1 ENHRY and CDR2 SYGVKD. The CDR3 DNA reads as TGTGCCATCAGTGAGAGCCTAACCGGGACAGGGTACTACGAGCAGTACTTC. Amino acids: CAISESLTGTGYYEQYF.

The chain combines TRBV5-4 with TRBJ2-7, with D perhaps TRBD2 (6 bases). The V and J ends lost 3 bases and 6 bases respectively, with 13 bases between them. This CDR3 contains 13 residues. CDR1 SGHNT and CDR2 YYREEE come from the germline V gene (reference sequence). CDR3 nucleotide sequence: TGTGCCAGCAGCTCGAGACTAGAAGCCGAGCAGTACTTC. It encodes CASSSRLEAEQYF.

This chain links TRBV29-1 with TRBJ2-5; 7 bases align to TRBD2. Germline V CDR1 and CDR2: SQVTM, ANQGSEA. The CDR3 is 14 amino acids. The ends lost 5 bases at V and 4 bases at J; junction bases unmatched: 10. CDR3 nucleotides: TGCAGCGTTCCAAACCCCGCGGGGGTAGAGACCCAGTACTTC. This sequence encodes CSVPNPAGVETQYF. Together with reference TRBV29-1 and TRBJ2-5, the CDR3 gives the full variable domain: SAVISQKPSRDICQRGTSLTIQCQVDSQVTMMFWYRQQPGQSLTLIATANQGSEATYESGFVIDKFPISRPNLTFSTLTVSNMSPEDSSIYLCSVPNPAGVETQYFGPGTRLLVL.

This clone was counted once. The V gene is TRBV4-3, the J gene TRBJ2-1; D call uncertain. Germline-derived CDR1 and CDR2 are LGHNA and YSLEER. The CDR3 contains 17 residues. V was trimmed by 3 bases and J by 0 bases, leaving 15 bases between them. The CDR3 DNA follows: TGCGCCAGCAGCCAGCGTGTTCCAGCTAGCTCCTACAATGAGCAGTTCTTC. It codes for CASSQRVPASSYNEQFF.

V is TRBV7-6 and J is TRBJ2-3, with 13 nucleotides matching TRBD2. There are 16 residues in the CDR3. Germline CDR1 SGHVS, CDR2 FNYEAQ. The V segment lost 5 bases and the J segment 6 bases; nucleotides outside the gene matches: 8. For the CDR3, the DNA is TGTGCCAGCAGCACGACTAGCGGGGGGCGAGGGGATACGCAGTATTTT. Protein: CASSTTSGGRGDTQYF. Complete variable domain (other parts from reference TRBV7-6 and TRBJ2-3): GAGVSQSPRYKVTKRGQDVALRCDPISGHVSLYWYRQALGQGPEFLTYFNYEAQQDKSGLPNDRFSAERPEGSISTLTIQRTEQRDSAMYRCASSTTSGGRGDTQYFGPGTRLTVL.

The chain couples TRBV27 to TRBJ1-3; no definite D call. The CDR3 contains 13 residues. Trimming pared 0 bases from V and 3 bases from J, leaving 3 bases between. CDR1 is MNHEY, CDR2 SMNVEV, per germline (reference sequence). DNA for the CDR3: TGTGCCAGCAGTTTATCGAGTGGAAACACCATATATTTT. It codes for CASSLSSGNTIYF.

Here the CDR3 reads CASSLYRGRKAFNYGYTF. CDR3 nucleotide sequence: TGTGCCAGCAGCTTATACAGGGGGCGCAAGGCCTTTAACTATGGCTACACCTTC. The chain has TRBV7-9 and TRBJ1-2; 9 nucleotides line up with TRBD1. V was pared by 2 bases and J by 1 base, with 11 bases of the junction left unmatched. Per the germline V gene, CDR1 is SEHNR and CDR2 is FQNEAQ (reference sequence). The CDR3 is 18 residues long. The full variable domain, with the rest looked up from reference TRBV7-9 and TRBJ1-2, is DTGVSQNPRHKITKRGQNVTFRCDPISEHNRLYWYRQTLGQGPEFLTYFQNEAQLEKSRLLSDRFSAERPKGSFSTLEIQRTEQGDSAMYLCASSLYRGRKAFNYGYTFGSGTRLTVV.

This chain uses TRBV4-3 with TRBJ1-2; 8 bases match TRBD1. Trimming at V came to 3 bases and at J to 4 bases, leaving 13 bases not matched to a gene. This CDR3 spans 17 amino acids. Germline CDR1 and CDR2: LGHNA and YSLEER. CDR3 loop: CASSHGQGGGSFYGYTF. CDR3 nucleotides: TGCGCCAGCAGCCACGGACAGGGCGGAGGTTCTTTCTATGGCTACACCTTC.

The V and J genes are TRBV30 and TRBJ1-1, with D maybe TRBD1 (6 bases). The ends were cut back, 0 bases at V and 11 bases at J, with 13 bases in the middle. The CDR3 totals 12 residues. Germline V gives CDR1 GTSNPN, CDR2 SVGIG (reference sequence). The CDR3 DNA sequence: TGTGCCTGGAGTGTGGGGGGGCTGGGGGCTTTCTTT. It codes for CAWSVGGLGAFF. Looking up the rest from reference TRBV30 and TRBJ1-1 gives the full variable domain: SQTIHQWPATLVQPVGSPLSLECTVEGTSNPNLYWYRQAAGRGLQLLFYSVGIGQISSEVPQNLSASRPQDRQFILSSKKLLLSDSGFYLCAWSVGGLGAFFGQGTRLTVV.

This rearrangement joins TRBV9 to TRBJ2-7; 7 positions agree with TRBD1. The junction had 6 bases not matched to a gene; V was cut back by 0 bases and J by 0 bases. The germline CDR1 and CDR2 sequences are SGDLS and YYNGEE. This CDR3 has 16 residues. CDR3 DNA: TGTGCCAGCAGCGTAGGACAGGGCCCTCTCTCCTACGAGCAGTACTTC. Translation gives CASSVGQGPLSYEQYF. Drawing the rest from reference TRBV9 and TRBJ2-7, the complete variable domain is DSGVTQTPKHLITATGQRVTLRCSPRSGDLSVYWYQQSLDQGLQFLIQYYNGEERAKGNILERFSAQQFPDLHSELNLSSLELGDSALYFCASSVGQGPLSYEQYFGPGTRLTVT.

The chain uses TRBV19 and TRBJ1-2; 7 nucleotides agree with TRBD1. The CDR3 is 16 amino acids. Germline assignment: CDR1 LNHDA and CDR2 SQIVND (reference sequence). V lost 0 bases, J lost 2 bases, and 6 bases stayed unmatched. The DNA for the CDR3 is TGTGCCAGTAGTATAGATCTGGAGACAGGGAACTATGGCTACACCTTC. Amino acid sequence: CASSIDLETGNYGYTF.

The chain is built from TRBV4-3 and TRBJ1-3, with D unresolved. Trimming left V 4 bases short and J 2 bases short, with 24 bases between. Germline loops: CDR1 LGHNA, CDR2 YSLEER. The CDR3 is 19 amino acids. Here the CDR3 reads CASSPSSQVARLAGNTIYF. CDR3 coding DNA: TGCGCCAGCAGCCCCTCTAGCCAGGTGGCCCGACTCGCTGGAAACACCATATATTTT.

This clone came up once. The chain employs TRBV10-3 and TRBJ1-1; D remains unclear. Per the germline V gene, CDR1 is ENHRY and CDR2 is SYGVKD. The V end was cut by 10 bases, the J end by 4 bases, with 10 bases between. The CDR3 has 11 amino acids. The CDR3 region is CATKEGTEAFF. The DNA of the CDR3 is TGTGCCACCAAGGAGGGCACTGAAGCTTTCTTT.

The rearrangement uses TRBV29-1 and TRBJ1-2; 7 positions agree with TRBD1. From germline, CDR1 is SQVTM and CDR2 ANQGSEA. This CDR3 has 15 amino acids. V was clipped by 1 base and J by 4 bases; unmatched bases: 9. CDR3 bases: TGCAGCGTTGAAGCGGGACAGCCCCTAGGCTATGGCTACACCTTC. This translates into CSVEAGQPLGYGYTF.

The DNA for the CDR3 is TGTGCCAGCAGTTTATCGCCCTCCTCCCACAAAAACAATGAGCAGTTCTTC. As protein: CASSLSPSSHKNNEQFF. This sequence joins TRBV27 and TRBJ2-1; D gene ambiguous. The CDR3 has 17 amino acids. Germline V CDR1 and CDR2: MNHEY, SMNVEV (reference sequence). V dropped 0 bases and J dropped 5 bases, with 17 bases sitting between them.

This chain joins TRBV5-6 and TRBJ2-7; TRBD2 might be the D (5 bases). This CDR3 has 11 amino acids. CDR1 and CDR2 from the germline V gene are SGHDT and YYEEEE. Trimming cost V 3 bases and J 8 bases, with 9 bases left between them. Here the CDR3 reads CASSSGLKQYF. As DNA, the CDR3 is TGTGCCAGCAGCTCGGGGTTGAAGCAGTACTTC.

This chain connects TRBV29-1 to TRBJ1-2; 10 bases are a match to TRBD1. Per germline, CDR1 SQVTM and CDR2 ANQGSEA. The CDR3 extends over 15 amino acids. The ends lost 0 bases at V and 4 bases at J; junction bases unmatched: 5. The CDR3 sequence: CSVEEGTGARYGYTF. The CDR3 coding sequence is TGCAGCGTTGAAGAGGGGACAGGGGCACGCTATGGCTACACCTTC.

The CDR3 spells CAIGSTSGETTGELFF. Written as DNA, the CDR3 is TGTGCCATCGGCTCCACTAGCGGGGAAACCACCGGGGAGCTGTTTTTT. The V call is TRBV10-3, the J call TRBJ2-2; 10 bases are a match to TRBD2. This CDR3 has 16 residues. Germline CDR1 reads ENHRY; CDR2 reads SYGVKD. V dropped 8 bases and J dropped 4; count of bases not matched to a gene: 10.

This chain joins TRBV11-3 and TRBJ1-2; TRBD1 matches at 10 bases. CDR1 is SGHNT and CDR2 is YENEEA in the germline V gene. V trimming: 1 base; J trimming: 6 bases; junction bases outside the gene matches: 5. The CDR3 totals 15 residues. CDR3 amino acids: CASSLGAGQGDGYTF. The CDR3 coding sequence is TGTGCCAGCAGCTTAGGCGCAGGACAGGGGGATGGCTACACCTTC.

V gene TRBV25-1 combines with J gene TRBJ1-5; TRBD1 agrees at 7 bases. The J segment lost 1 base and the V segment lost 3 bases, leaving 0 bases of the junction unmatched. The CDR3 runs 14 residues. Germline CDR1 is MGHDK and CDR2 is SYGVNS. This chain's CDR3 is CASSDRGSNQPQHF. Written as DNA, the CDR3 is TGTGCCAGCAGTGACAGGGGGAGCAATCAGCCCCAGCATTTT.

This chain connects TRBV5-4 to TRBJ1-5, with 8 nucleotides matching TRBD1. The ends lost 4 bases at V and 7 bases at J; junction bases unmatched: 10. CDR1 SGHNT and CDR2 YYREEE come from the germline V gene (reference sequence). The CDR3 length is 15 residues. CDR3 residues: CASSPVPGQDQPQHF. The CDR3 bases are TGTGCCAGCAGCCCTGTCCCGGGACAGGACCAGCCCCAGCATTTT.

The CDR3 region has the DNA TGTGCCAGCAGCTTGATAAACTACGGGGATTTCGAAGCTTTCTTT. Translated: CASSLINYGDFEAFF. The chain carries TRBV5-5 and TRBJ1-1; D unresolved. The CDR3 runs 15 residues. The germline V gene encodes CDR1 SGHKS and CDR2 YYEKEE (reference sequence). Trimming removed 1 base from V and 8 bases from J, with 18 bases in between.